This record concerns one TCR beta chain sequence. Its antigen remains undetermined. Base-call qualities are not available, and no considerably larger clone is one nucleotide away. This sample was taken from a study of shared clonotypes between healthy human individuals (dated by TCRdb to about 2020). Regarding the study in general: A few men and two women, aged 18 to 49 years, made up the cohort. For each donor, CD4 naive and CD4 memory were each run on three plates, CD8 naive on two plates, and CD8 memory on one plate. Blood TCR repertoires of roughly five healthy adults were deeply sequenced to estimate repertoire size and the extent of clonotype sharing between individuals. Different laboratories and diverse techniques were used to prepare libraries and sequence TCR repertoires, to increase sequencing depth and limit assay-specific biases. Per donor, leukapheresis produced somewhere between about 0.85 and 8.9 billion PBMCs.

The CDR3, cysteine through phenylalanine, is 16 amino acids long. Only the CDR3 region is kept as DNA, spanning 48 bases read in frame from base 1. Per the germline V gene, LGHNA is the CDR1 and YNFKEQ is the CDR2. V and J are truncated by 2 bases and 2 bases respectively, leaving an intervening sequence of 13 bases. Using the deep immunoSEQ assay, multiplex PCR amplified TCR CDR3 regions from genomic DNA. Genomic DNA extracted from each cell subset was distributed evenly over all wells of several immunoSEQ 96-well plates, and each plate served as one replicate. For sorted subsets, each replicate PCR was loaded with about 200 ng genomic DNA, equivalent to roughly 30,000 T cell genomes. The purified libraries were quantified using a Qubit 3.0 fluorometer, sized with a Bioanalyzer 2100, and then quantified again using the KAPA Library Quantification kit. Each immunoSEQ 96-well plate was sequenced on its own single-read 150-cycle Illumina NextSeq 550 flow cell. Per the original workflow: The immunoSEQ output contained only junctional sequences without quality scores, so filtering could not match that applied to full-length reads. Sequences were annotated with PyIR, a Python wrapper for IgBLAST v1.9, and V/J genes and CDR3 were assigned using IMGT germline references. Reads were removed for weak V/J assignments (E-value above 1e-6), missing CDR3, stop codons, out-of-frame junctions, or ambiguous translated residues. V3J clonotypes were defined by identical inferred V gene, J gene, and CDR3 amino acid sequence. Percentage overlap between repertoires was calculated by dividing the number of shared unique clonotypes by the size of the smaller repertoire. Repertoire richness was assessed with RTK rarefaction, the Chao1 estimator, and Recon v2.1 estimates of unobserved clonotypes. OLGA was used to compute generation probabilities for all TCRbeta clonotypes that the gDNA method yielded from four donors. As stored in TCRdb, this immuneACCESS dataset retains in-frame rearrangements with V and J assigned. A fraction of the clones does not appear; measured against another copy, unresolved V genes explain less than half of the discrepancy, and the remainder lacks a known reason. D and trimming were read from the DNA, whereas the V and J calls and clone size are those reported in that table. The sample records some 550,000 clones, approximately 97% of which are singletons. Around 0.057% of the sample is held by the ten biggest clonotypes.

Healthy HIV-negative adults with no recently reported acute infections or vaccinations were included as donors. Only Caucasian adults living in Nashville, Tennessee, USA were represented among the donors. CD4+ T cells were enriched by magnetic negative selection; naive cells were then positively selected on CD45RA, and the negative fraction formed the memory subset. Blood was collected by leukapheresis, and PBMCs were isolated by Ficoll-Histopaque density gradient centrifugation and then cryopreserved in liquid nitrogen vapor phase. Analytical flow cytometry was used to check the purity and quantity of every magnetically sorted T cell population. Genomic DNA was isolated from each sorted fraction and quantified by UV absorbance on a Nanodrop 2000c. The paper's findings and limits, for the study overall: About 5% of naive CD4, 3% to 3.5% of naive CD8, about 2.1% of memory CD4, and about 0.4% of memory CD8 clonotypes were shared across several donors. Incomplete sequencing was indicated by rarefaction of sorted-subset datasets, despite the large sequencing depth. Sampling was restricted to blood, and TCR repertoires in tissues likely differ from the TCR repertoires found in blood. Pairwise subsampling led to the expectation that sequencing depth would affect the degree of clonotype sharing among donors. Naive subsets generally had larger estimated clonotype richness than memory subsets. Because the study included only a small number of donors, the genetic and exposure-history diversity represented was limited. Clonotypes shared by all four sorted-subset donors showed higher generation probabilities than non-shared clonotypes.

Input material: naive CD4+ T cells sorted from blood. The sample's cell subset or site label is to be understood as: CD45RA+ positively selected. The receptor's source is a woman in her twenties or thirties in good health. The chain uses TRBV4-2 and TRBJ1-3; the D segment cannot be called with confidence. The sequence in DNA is TGTGCCAGCAGCCAACAAGACGGAGCCCCTGGAAACACCATATATTTT. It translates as CASSQQDGAPGNTIYF.